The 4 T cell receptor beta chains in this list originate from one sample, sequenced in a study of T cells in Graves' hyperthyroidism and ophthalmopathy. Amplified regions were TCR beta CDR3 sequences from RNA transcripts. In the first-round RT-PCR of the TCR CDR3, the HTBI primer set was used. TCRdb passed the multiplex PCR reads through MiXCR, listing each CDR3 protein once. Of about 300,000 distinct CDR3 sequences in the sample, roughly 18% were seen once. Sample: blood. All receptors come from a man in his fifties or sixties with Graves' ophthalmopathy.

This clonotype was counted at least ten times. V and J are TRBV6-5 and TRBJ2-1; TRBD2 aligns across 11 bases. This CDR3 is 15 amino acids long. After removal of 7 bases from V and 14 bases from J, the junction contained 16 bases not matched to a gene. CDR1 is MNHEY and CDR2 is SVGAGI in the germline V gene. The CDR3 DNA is TGTGCCAGCACCCCCAGGGGATTAGCGGGAGGGGGGGAGTTCTTC. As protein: CASTPRGLAGGGEFF.

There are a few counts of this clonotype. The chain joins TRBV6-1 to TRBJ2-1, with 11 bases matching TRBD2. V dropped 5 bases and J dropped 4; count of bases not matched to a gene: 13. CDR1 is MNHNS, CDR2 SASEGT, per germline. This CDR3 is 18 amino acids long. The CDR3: CASSSLTLLAGEYNEQFF. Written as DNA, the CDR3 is TGTGCCAGCAGTTCCCTCACCTTACTAGCGGGGGAATACAATGAGCAGTTCTTC.

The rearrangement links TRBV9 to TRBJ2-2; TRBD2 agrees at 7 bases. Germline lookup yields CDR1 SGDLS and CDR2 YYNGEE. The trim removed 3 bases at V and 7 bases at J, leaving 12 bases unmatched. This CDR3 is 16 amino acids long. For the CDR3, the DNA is TGTGCCAGCAGCGGGGGAGGGACGGAGTATATCGGGGAGCTGTTTTTT. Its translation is CASSGGGTEYIGELFF.

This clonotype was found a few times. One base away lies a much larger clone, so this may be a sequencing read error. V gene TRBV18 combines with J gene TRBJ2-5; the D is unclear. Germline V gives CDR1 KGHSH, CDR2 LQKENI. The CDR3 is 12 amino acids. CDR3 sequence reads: CASPPSQETQYF. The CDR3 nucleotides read TGTGCCAGCCCACCATCGCAAGAGACCCAGTACTTC.